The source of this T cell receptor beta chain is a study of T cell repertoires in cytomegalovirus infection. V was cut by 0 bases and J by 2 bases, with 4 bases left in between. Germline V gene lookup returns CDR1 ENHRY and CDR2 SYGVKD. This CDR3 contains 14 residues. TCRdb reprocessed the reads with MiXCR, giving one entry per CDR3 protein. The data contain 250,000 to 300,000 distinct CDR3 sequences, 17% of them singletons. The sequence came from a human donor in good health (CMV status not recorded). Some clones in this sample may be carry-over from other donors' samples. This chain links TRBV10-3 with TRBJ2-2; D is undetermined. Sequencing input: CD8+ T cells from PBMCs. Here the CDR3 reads CAISESSNTGELFF. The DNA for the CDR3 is TGTGCCATCAGTGAGTCAAGTAACACCGGGGAGCTGTTTTTT.